This TCR beta chain was identified during a study of OX40 agonist ivuxolimab in advanced cancers. Study details: Every 2 weeks, patients received ivuxolimab intravenously, dosed at 0.01 to 10 mg/kg. People in dose escalation had one of these cancers: hepatocellular carcinoma, melanoma, renal cell or head and neck cancer. Whole-study results and caveats: Both CD4+ and CD8+ T cell populations in blood had undergone clonal expansion by week 6 at 0.1 to 3.0 mg/kg. Clonal expansion among partial responders at 0.1-3.0 mg/kg ranked near the lowest.

From germline, CDR1 is MDHEN and CDR2 SYDVKM. The CDR3 has 19 residues. Losses at the gene ends were 3 bases for V and 9 bases for J; bases not matched to a gene: 16. Concerning this clone itself: Antigen: not known.

Clones were read by immunoSEQ multiplex PCR, and TCRdb kept only the in-frame ones, dropping some. The sample holds around 70,000 clones; about 93% are singletons and the top ten take approximately 6%. V gene TRBV28 combines with J gene TRBJ2-1; 14 positions match TRBD2. This sequence was found in an adult with an advanced solid tumor such as melanoma, head and neck, liver or kidney cancer. This sample comprised CD4+ or CD8+ T cells sorted from blood, obtained in a trial of the OX40 agonist ivuxolimab. CDR3 loop: CASSFPGTSGSRRDSEQFF. In DNA form, the CDR3 reads TGTGCCAGCAGTTTCCCCGGGACTAGCGGGAGTAGGAGGGATAGTGAGCAGTTCTTC. The full variable domain, rest sourced from reference TRBV28 and TRBJ2-1, is DVKVTQSSRYLVKRTGEKVFLECVQDMDHENMFWYRQDPGLGLRLIYFSYDVKMKEKGDIPEGYSVSREKKERFSLILESASTNQTSMYLCASSFPGTSGSRRDSEQFFGPGTRLTVL.